These 17 T cell receptor beta chains came from one sample sequenced in a study of control samples from healthy donors and cancer patients. Here immunoSEQ multiplex PCR was the method, and the copy in TCRdb shows in-frame clones only, minus some. This table holds around 71,000 clones, around 87% found once. Sequences were obtained from PBMCs. Source of these receptors: a woman aged 50 to 60 with head and neck cancer.

This clone was observed many times. V usage is TRBV2 and J usage is TRBJ1-5; D ambiguous. This CDR3 region has 16 residues. The germline V gene has CDR1 SNHLY and CDR2 FYNNEI. The V and J ends lost 4 bases and 5 bases respectively, with 18 bases between them. CDR3 loop: CASSGSPRRVDQPQHF. CDR3 nucleotide sequence: TGTGCCAGCAGTGGGTCCCCCCGGAGGGTGGATCAGCCCCAGCATTTT.

The chain employs TRBV5-1 and TRBJ1-2; tentative D call: TRBD1 (5 bases). Trimming left V 2 bases short and J 6 bases short, with 14 bases between. Germline lookup yields CDR1 SGHRS and CDR2 YFSETQ. The CDR3 length is 14 residues. The CDR3 protein is CASSFRDLKDGYTF. The DNA of the CDR3 is TGCGCCAGCAGCTTCAGGGACTTGAAAGATGGCTACACCTTC.

V is TRBV7-6 and J is TRBJ2-7, with TRBD1 identical over 7 bases. Germline CDR1 and CDR2: SGHVS and FNYEAQ. Unmatched junction bases numbered 21, after V lost 5 bases and J lost 2 bases. The CDR3 is made up of 19 amino acids. The CDR3 sequence: CASSQSVGQALPWTYEQYF. CDR3 sequence (DNA): TGTGCCAGCAGCCAGTCGGTCGGACAGGCCTTACCCTGGACCTACGAGCAGTACTTC.

The rearrangement uses TRBV7-9 and TRBJ1-1; possible D gene TRBD1, 5 bases. Trimming pared 4 bases from V and 1 base from J, leaving 7 bases between. CDR1 SEHNR and CDR2 FQNEAQ come from the germline V gene (reference sequence). This CDR3 region has 13 residues. CDR3 nucleotide sequence: TGTGCCAGCAGCTCAGGACAGAACACTGAAGCTTTCTTT. This gives the protein CASSSGQNTEAFF.

The J gene is TRBJ1-6, the V gene TRBV15; a possible D gene is TRBD1 (6 bases). The germline V gene encodes CDR1 LNHNV and CDR2 YYDKDF (reference sequence). This CDR3 spans 15 amino acids. Between the trimmed V and J ends, which lost 5 bases and 9 bases, there was a span of 17 bases. Here the CDR3 DNA reads TGTGCCACCAGCCCCAACAGGGCCCGTGGTTCACCCCTCCACTTT. Protein sequence: CATSPNRARGSPLHF.

This chain uses TRBV7-8 with TRBJ1-2; a possible D gene is TRBD1 (6 bases). Germline CDR1 is SGHVS and CDR2 is FQNEAQ. Trimming cost V 1 base and J 4 bases, with 13 bases left between them. The CDR3 consists of 15 residues. CDR3 in amino acids: CASSLERQASYGYTF. DNA for the CDR3: TGTGCCAGCAGCTTAGAGCGACAGGCAAGCTATGGCTACACCTTC.

In this sample, this clone turned up once. This chain joins TRBV29-1 and TRBJ2-4; D gene unclear. This CDR3 has 12 amino acids. V lost 7 bases and J lost 1, with 8 bases in between. CDR1 is SQVTM, CDR2 ANQGSEA, per germline. The CDR3 nucleotides read TGCAGCGGCCTTGGGGCCAAAAACATTCAGTACTTC. It translates to CSGLGAKNIQYF.

This clone was recorded once. The chain couples TRBV5-1 to TRBJ1-1; 9 bases map to TRBD1. Germline V gene sequence: CDR1 SGHRS, CDR2 YFSETQ. V shed 4 bases, J shed 1 base, and the junction held 8 bases outside the gene matches. The CDR3 contains 16 residues. CDR3 in DNA: TGCGCCAGCAGCCAGGGACAGGGAGTAGAGAACACTGAAGCTTTCTTT. As protein: CASSQGQGVENTEAFF. Variable domain in full (rest from reference TRBV5-1 and TRBJ1-1): KAGVTQTPRYLIKTRGQQVTLSCSPISGHRSVSWYQQTPGQGLQFLFEYFSETQRNKGNFPGRFSGRQFSNSRSEMNVSTLELGDSALYLCASSQGQGVENTEAFFGQGTRLTVV.

This chain joins TRBV7-2 and TRBJ2-1, with D possibly being TRBD1 (6 bases). Trimming removed 4 bases at V and 1 base at J, with 11 bases between. Germline V gene lookup returns CDR1 SGHTA and CDR2 FQGNSA. CDR3 length: 15 amino acids. CDR3 sequence (DNA): TGTGCCAGCAGCTCTACAGGGCCGTCCTACAATGAGCAGTTCTTC. The encoded protein is CASSSTGPSYNEQFF.

The V call is TRBV19, the J call TRBJ1-2; the match to TRBD1 covers 8 bases. The ends lost 5 bases at V and 4 bases at J; junction bases unmatched: 0. The CDR3 is made up of 12 amino acids. Germline CDR1 LNHDA, CDR2 SQIVND (reference sequence). CDR3 in DNA: TGTGCCAGTAGTGGGACAGGCTATGGCTACACCTTC. This codes for CASSGTGYGYTF.

The chain has TRBV5-6 and TRBJ2-5; the match to TRBD1 covers 9 bases. The trim removed 4 bases at V and 2 bases at J, leaving 6 bases unmatched. The CDR3 sequence is 15 residues long. Germline V gene sequence: CDR1 SGHDT, CDR2 YYEEEE. CDR3: CASSKDRGAQETQYF. DNA of the CDR3: TGTGCCAGCAGCAAGGACAGGGGCGCACAAGAGACCCAGTACTTC.

The chain couples TRBV2 to TRBJ2-3, with D possibly called TRBD1 or TRBD2 (6 bases each). V lost 1 base and J lost 1, with 9 bases in between. The V gene's germline CDR1 is SNHLY and CDR2 FYNNEI. The CDR3 covers 15 residues. In nucleotides, the CDR3 is TGTGCCAGCAGTGAAGGGGGGGCCGGCACAGATACGCAGTATTTT. This translates into CASSEGGAGTDTQYF.

This clone showed up just a few times. The chain employs TRBV2 and TRBJ1-1; a weak D match, TRBD1 (5 bases). CDR3 length: 11 residues. CDR1 and CDR2 (germline): SNHLY, FYNNEI. V lost 4 bases and J lost 11, with 11 bases in between. CDR3 coding DNA: TGTGCCAGCAGTGGGAAGGGGTGGGCTTTCTTT. It yields the protein CASSGKGWAFF.

The CDR3 DNA reads as TGTGCCAGCAGCAGAGACATATACGAGCAGTACTTC. Amino acids: CASSRDIYEQYF. The chain joins TRBV12-3 or TRBV12-4 to TRBJ2-7; D unclear. The CDR3 loop spans 12 amino acids. Trimming stripped 6 bases from V and 4 bases from J, with 10 bases between.

The chain is built from TRBV28 and TRBJ1-2; D gene uncertain. Germline CDR1 MDHEN, CDR2 SYDVKM. The CDR3 consists of 11 residues. Trimming stripped 8 bases from V and 4 bases from J, with 8 bases between. The CDR3 protein is CASGPSYGYTF. The CDR3 DNA follows: TGTGCCAGCGGCCCTTCCTATGGCTACACCTTC.

V usage is TRBV11-3 and J usage is TRBJ2-1; D possibly matches TRBD1 or TRBD2 (6 bases each). Germline V CDR1 and CDR2: SGHNT, YENEEA. With 1 base removed from V and 8 bases from J, the gap between germline ends came to 12 bases. The CDR3 totals 14 residues. CDR3 DNA: TGTGCCAGCAGCTTAGGGGGGGCGATTGATGAGCAGTTCTTC. This gives the protein CASSLGGAIDEQFF.

The V call is TRBV15, the J call TRBJ2-5; 13 bases are a match to TRBD2. The V segment lost 1 base and the J segment 1 base; nucleotides outside the gene matches: 6. The CDR3 consists of 18 residues. The germline CDR1 and CDR2 sequences are LNHNV and YYDKDF (reference sequence). The chain's CDR3 is CATSRGLTSGGLQETQYF. CDR3 DNA sequence: TGTGCCACCAGCAGAGGGTTGACTAGCGGGGGGCTCCAAGAGACCCAGTACTTC.